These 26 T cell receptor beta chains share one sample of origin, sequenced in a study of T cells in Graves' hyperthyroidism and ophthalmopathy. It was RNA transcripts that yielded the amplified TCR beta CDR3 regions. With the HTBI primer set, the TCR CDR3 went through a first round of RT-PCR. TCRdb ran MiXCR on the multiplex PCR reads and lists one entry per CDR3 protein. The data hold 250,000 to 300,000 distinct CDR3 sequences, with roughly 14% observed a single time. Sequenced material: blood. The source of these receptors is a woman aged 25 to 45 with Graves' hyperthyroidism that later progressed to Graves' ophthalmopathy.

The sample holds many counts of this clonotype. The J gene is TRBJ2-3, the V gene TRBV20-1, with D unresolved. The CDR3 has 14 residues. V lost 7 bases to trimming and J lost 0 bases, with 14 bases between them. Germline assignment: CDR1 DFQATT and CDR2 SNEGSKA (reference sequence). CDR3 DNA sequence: TGCAGTGTCGACTTGCCCCGTAGCACAGATACGCAGTATTTT. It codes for CSVDLPRSTDTQYF.

The CDR3 nucleotides are TGTGCCAGTAGTATAGATCTTGCGGGAGCGGGCACAGATACGCAGTATTTT. This encodes CASSIDLAGAGTDTQYF. The chain carries TRBV19 and TRBJ2-3; 7 nucleotides match TRBD2. J was trimmed by 1 base and V by 0 bases; bases with no gene match: 7. CDR3 length: 17 residues. Germline V lookup: CDR1 LNHDA, CDR2 SQIVND (reference sequence).

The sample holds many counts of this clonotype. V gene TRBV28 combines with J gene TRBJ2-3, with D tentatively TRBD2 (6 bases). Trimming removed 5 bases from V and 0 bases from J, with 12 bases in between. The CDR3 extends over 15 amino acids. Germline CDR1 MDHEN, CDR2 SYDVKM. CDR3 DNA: TGTGCCAGCAGTGGGTTAGCGGTGAGCACAGATACGCAGTATTTT. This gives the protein CASSGLAVSTDTQYF.

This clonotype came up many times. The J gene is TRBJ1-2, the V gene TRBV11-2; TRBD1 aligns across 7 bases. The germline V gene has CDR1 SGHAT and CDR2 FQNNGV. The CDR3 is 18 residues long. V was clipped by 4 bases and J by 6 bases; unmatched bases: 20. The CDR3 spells CASSSTPRGLNLEDGYTF. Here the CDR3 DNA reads TGTGCCAGCAGCTCAACCCCGAGGGGGCTGAATTTGGAAGATGGCTACACCTTC.

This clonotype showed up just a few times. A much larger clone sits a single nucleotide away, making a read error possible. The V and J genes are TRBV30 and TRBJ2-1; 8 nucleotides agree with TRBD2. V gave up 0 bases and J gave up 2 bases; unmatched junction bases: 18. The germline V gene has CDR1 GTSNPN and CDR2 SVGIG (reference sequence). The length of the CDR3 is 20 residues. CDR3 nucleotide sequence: TGTGCCTGGAGTGTAAGGGGGTGGCGACGGGAGGGCCTCGCCTACAATGAGCAGTTCTTC. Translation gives CAWSVRGWRREGLAYNEQFF.

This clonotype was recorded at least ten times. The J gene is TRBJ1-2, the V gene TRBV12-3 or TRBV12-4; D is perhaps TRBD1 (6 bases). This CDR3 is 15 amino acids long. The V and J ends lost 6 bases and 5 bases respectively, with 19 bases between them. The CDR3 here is CASRPRGLSNYGYTF. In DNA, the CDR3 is TGTGCCAGCAGGCCCAGGGGTTTGAGTAATTATGGCTACACCTTC.

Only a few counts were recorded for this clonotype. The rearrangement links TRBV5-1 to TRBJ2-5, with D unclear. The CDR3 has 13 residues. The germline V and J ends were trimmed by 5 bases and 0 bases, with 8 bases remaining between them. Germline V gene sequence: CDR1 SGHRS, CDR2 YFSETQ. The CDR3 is CASRTNDQETQYF. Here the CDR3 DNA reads TGCGCCAGCAGGACAAACGACCAAGAGACCCAGTACTTC.

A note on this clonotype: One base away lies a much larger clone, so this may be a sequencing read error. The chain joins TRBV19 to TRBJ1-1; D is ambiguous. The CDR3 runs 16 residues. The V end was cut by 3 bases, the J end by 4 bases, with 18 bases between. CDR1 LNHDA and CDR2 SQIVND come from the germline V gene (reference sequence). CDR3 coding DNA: TGTGCCAGTAGTATGGATCCGGGAGGGTGGTCCACTGAAGCTTTCTTT. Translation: CASSMDPGGWSTEAFF.

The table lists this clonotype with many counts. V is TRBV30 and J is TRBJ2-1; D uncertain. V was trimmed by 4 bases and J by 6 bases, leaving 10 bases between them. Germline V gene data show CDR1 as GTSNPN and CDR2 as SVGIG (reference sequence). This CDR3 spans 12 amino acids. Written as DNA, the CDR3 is TGTGCCTGGACCGGTGCCACCAATGAGCAGTTCTTC. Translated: CAWTGATNEQFF.

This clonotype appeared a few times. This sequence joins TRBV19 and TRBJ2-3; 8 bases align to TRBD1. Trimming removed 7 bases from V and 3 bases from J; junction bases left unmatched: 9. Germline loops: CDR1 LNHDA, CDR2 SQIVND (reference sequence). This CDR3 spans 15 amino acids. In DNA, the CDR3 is TGTGCCAGTAAACAGGGGGAAGGTCAGACAGATACGCAGTATTTT. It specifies CASKQGEGQTDTQYF.

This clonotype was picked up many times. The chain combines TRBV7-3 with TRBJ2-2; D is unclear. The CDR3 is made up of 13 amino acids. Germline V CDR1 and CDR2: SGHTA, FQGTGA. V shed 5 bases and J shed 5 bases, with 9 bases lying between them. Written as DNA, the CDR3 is TGTGCCAGCAGCCGTGTTAGTACCGGGGAGCTGTTTTTT. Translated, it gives CASSRVSTGELFF.

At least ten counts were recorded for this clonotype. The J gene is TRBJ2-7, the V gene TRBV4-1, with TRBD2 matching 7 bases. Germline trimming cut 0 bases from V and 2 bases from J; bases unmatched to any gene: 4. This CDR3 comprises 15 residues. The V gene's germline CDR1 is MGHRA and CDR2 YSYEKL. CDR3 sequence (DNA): TGCGCCAGCAGCCAAGATCCAGCGGGGACCTACGAGCAGTACTTC. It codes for CASSQDPAGTYEQYF.

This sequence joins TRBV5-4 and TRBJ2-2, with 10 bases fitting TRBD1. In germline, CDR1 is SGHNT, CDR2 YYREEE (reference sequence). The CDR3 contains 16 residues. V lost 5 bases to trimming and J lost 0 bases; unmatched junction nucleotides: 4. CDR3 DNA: TGTGCCAGCAGTAGACAGGGGGCCGCGAACACCGGGGAGCTGTTTTTT. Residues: CASSRQGAANTGELFF.

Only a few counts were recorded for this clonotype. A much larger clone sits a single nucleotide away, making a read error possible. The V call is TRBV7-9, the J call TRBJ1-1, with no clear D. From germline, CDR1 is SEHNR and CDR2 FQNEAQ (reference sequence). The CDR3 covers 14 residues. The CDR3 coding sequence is TGTACCAGCAGTTACAGTGGGGAGAACACTGAAGCTTTCTTT. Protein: CTSSYSGENTEAFF.

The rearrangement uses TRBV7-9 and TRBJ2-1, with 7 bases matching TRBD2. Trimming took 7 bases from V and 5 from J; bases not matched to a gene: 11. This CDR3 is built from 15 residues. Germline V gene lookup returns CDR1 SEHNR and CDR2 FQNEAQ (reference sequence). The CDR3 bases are TGTGCCAGCACCTGGGGGGGAGGGCTAAACAATGAGCAGTTCTTC. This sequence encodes CASTWGGGLNNEQFF.

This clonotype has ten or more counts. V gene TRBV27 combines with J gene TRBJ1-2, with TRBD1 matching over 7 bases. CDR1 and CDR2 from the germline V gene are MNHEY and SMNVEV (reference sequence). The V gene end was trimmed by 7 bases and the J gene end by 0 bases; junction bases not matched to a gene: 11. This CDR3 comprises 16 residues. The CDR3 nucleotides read TGTGCCAGCACCCCGACAGGGAATATAGCTAACTATGGCTACACCTTC. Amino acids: CASTPTGNIANYGYTF.

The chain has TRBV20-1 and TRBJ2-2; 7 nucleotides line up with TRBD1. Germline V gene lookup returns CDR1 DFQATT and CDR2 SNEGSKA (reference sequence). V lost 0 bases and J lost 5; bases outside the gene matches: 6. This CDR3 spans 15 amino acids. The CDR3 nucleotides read TGCAGTGCTAGAGATCCCAGGGGGAATACCGGGGAGCTGTTTTTT. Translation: CSARDPRGNTGELFF.

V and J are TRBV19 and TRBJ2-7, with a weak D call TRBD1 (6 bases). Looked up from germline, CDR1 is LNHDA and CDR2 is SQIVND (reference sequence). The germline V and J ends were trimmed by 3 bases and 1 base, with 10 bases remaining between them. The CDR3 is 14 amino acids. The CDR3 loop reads CASSMGRGSYEQYF. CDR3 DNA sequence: TGTGCCAGTAGTATGGGCAGGGGATCCTACGAGCAGTACTTC.

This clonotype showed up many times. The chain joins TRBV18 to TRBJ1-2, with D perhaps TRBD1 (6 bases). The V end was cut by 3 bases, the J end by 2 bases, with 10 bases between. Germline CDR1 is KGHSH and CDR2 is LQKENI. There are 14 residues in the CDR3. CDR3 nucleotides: TGTGCCAGCTCACCTACACAGGGCAACTATGGCTACACCTTC. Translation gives CASSPTQGNYGYTF.

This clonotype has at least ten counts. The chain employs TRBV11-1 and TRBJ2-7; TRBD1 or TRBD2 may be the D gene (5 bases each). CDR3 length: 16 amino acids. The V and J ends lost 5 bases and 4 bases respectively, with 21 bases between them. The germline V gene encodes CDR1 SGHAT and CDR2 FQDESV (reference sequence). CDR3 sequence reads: CASSARSRGTGYEQYF. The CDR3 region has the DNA TGTGCCAGCAGCGCTCGGTCTCGAGGGACGGGATACGAGCAGTACTTC.

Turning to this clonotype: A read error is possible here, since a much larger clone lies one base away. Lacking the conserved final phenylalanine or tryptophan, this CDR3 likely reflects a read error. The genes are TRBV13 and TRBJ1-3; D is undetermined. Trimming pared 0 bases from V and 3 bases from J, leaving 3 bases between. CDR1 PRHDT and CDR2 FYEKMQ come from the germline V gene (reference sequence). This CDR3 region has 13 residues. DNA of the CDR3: TGTGCCAGCAGCTTAGGAGTTGGAAACACCATATATTCT. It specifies CASSLGVGNTIYS.

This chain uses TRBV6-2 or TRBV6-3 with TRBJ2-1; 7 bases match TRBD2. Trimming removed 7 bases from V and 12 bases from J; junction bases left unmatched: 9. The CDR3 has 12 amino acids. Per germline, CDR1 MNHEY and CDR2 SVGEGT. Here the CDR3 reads CASKRDSLVQFF. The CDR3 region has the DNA TGTGCCAGCAAGCGGGACTCCCTGGTGCAGTTCTTC.

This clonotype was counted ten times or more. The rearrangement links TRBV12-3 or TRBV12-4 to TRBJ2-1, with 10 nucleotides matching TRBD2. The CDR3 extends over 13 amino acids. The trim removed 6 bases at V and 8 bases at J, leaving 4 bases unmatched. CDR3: CASRRTSGYEQFF. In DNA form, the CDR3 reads TGTGCCAGCAGACGGACTAGCGGCTATGAGCAGTTCTTC.

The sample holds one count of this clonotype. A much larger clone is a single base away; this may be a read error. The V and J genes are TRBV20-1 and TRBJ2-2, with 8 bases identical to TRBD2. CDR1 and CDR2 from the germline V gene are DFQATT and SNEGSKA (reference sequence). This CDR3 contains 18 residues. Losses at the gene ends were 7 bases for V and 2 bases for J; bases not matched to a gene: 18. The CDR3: CSVRHRGLETENTGELFF. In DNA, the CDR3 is TGCAGTGTGAGGCATAGGGGACTAGAGACTGAAAACACCGGGGAGCTGTTTTTT.

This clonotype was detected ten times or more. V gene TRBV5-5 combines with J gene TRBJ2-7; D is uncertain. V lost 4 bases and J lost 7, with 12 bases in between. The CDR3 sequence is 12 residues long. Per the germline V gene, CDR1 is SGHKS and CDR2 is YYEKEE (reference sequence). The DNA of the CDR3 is TGTGCCAGCAGCCCTGGATTTGTAGAGCAGTACTTC. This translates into CASSPGFVEQYF.

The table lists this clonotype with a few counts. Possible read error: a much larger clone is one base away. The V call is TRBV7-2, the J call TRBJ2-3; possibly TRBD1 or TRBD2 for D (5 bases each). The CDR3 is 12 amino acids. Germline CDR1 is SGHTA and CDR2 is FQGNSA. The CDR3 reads CAGSSPGTTQYF. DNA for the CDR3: TGTGCCGGCAGCTCACCCGGGACTACGCAGTATTTT.